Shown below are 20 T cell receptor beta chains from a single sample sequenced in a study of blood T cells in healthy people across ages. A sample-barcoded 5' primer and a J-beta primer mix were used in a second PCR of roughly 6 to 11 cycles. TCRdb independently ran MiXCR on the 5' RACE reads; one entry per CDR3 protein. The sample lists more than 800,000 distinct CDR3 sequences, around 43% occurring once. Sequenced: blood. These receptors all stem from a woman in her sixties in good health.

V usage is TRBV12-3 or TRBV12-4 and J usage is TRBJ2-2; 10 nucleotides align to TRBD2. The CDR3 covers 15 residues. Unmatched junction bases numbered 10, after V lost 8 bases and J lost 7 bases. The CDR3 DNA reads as TGTGCCAGCCAGCGGGAGGGCCTTTATAGCGGGGAGCTGTTTTTT. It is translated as CASQREGLYSGELFF.

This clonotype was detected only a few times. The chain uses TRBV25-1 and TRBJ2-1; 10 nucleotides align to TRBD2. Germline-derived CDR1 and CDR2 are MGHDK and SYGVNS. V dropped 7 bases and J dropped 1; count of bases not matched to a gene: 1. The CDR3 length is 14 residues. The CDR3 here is CASKREGSYNEQFF. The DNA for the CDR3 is TGTGCCAGCAAGCGGGAGGGGTCCTACAATGAGCAGTTCTTC.

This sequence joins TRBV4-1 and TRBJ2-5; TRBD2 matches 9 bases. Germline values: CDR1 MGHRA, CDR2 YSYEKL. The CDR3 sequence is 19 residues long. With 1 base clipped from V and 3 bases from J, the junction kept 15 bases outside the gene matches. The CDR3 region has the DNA TGCGCCAGCAGCCAAGCATTAGGCGGGAGGGCGATCCTGGAAGAGACCCAGTACTTC. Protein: CASSQALGGRAILEETQYF.

Here the CDR3 reads CSGGSYEQYF. The CDR3 nucleotides read TGCAGTGGAGGCTCCTACGAGCAGTACTTC. V and J are TRBV29-1 and TRBJ2-7, with D possibly TRBD2 on 5 matching bases. Germline lookup yields CDR1 SQVTM and CDR2 ANQGSEA. This CDR3 comprises 10 residues.

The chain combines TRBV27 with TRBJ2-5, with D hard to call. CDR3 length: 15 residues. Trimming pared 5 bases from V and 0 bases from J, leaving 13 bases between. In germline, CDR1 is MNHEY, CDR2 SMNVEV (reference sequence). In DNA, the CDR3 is TGTGCCAGCAGTCCCCTTGGCCAGTACCAAGAGACCCAGTACTTC. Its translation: CASSPLGQYQETQYF.

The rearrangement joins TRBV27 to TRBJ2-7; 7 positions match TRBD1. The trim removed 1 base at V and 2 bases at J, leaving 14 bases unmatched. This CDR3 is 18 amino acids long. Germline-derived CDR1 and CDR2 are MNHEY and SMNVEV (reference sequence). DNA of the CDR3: TGTGCCAGCAGTTTATTGGGCGGAACAGGGGCCGGAGCCTACGAGCAGTACTTC. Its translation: CASSLLGGTGAGAYEQYF.

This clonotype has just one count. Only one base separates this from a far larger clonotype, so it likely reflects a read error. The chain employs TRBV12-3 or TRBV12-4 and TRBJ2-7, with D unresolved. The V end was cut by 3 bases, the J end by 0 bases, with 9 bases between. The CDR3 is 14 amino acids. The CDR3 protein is CASSFSGISYEQYF. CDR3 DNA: TGTGCCAGCAGTTTTTCGGGCATCTCCTACGAGCAGTACTTC.

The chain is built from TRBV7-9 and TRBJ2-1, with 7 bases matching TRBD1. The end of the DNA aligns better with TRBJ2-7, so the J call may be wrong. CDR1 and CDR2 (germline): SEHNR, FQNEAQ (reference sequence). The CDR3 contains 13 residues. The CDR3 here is CASSSPRQGEQYF. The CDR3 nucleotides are TGTGCCAGCAGCTCCCCTCGACAGGGCGAGCAGTACTTC.

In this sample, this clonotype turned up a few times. The CDR3 sequence: CAISDLSGSYNEQFF. The CDR3 nucleotides are TGTGCCATCAGTGATCTTAGCGGCTCCTACAATGAGCAGTTCTTC. The chain joins TRBV10-3 to TRBJ2-1; a possible D gene is TRBD2 (6 bases). CDR3 length: 15 amino acids. Germline V lookup: CDR1 ENHRY, CDR2 SYGVKD. Trimming pared 3 bases from V and 0 bases from J, leaving 9 bases between.

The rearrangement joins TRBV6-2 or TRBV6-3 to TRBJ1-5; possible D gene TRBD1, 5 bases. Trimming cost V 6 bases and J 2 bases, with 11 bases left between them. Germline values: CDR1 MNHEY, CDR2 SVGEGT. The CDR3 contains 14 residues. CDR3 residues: CASRDAGGNQPQHF. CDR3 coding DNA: TGTGCCAGCAGAGACGCGGGGGGCAATCAGCCCCAGCATTTT.

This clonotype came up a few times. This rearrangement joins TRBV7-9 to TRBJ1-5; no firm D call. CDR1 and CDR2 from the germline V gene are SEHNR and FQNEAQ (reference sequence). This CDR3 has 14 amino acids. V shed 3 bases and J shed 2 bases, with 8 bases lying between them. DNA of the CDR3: TGTGCCAGCAGCTTGGGGAATGGCAATCAGCCCCAGCATTTT. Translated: CASSLGNGNQPQHF.

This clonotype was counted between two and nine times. The DNA of the CDR3 is TGTGCCAGCATTCCAGCGGGAGGTCGGACAGATACGCAGTATTTT. Protein product: CASIPAGGRTDTQYF. The chain employs TRBV12-3 or TRBV12-4 and TRBJ2-3, with TRBD2 identical over 9 bases. J was trimmed by 3 bases and V by 7 bases; bases with no gene match: 8. The CDR3 is 15 amino acids.

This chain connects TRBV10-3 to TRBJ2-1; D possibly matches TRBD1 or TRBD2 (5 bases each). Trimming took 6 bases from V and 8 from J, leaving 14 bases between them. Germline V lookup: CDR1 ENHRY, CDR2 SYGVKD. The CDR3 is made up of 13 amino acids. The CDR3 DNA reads TGTGCCATCAGGCCGGGACCCGCGGATGAGCAGTTCTTC. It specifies CAIRPGPADEQFF.

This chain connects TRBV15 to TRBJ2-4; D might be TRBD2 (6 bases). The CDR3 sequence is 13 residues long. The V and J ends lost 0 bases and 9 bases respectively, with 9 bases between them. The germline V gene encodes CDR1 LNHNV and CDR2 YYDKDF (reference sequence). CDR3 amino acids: CATSRDRGSIQYF. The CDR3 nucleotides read TGTGCCACCAGCAGAGACCGGGGGAGCATTCAGTACTTC.

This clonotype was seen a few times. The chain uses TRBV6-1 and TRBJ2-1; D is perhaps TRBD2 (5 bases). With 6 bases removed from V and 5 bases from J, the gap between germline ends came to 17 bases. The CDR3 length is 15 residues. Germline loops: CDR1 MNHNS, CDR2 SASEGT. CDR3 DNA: TGTGCCAGCAGGGTGTACGAGGGCTACGACAATGAGCAGTTCTTC. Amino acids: CASRVYEGYDNEQFF.

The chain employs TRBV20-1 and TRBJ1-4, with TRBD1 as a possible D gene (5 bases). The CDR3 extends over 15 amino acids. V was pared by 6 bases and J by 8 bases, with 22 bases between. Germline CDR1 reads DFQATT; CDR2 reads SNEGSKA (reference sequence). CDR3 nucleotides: TGCAGTGCCAAGGACATTACAGGCAAGGGGGAAAAACTGTTTTTT. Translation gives CSAKDITGKGEKLFF.

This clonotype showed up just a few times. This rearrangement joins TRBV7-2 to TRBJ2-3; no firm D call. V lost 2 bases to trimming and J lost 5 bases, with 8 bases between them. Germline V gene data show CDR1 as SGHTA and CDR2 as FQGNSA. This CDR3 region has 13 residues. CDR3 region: CASSLPRVDTQYF. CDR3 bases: TGTGCCAGCAGCTTACCCCGGGTAGATACGCAGTATTTT.

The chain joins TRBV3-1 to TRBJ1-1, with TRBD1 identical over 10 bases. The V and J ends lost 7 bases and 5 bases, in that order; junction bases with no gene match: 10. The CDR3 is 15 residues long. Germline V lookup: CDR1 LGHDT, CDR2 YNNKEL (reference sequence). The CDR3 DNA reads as TGTGCCAGCACCCGACGACAGGGGGCCGGGACTGAAGCTTTCTTT. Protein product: CASTRRQGAGTEAFF.

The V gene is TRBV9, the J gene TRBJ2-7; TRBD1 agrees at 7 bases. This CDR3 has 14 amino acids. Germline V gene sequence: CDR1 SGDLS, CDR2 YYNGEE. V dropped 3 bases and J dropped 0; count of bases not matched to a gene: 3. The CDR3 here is CASSAQGTSYEQYF. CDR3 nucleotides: TGTGCCAGCAGCGCACAGGGGACCTCCTACGAGCAGTACTTC.

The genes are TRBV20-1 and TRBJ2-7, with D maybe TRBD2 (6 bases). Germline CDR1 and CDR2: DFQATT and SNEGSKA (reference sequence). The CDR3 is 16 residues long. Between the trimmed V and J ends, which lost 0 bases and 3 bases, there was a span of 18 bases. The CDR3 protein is CSARDQEKSSGYEQYF. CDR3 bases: TGCAGTGCTAGAGATCAAGAAAAGAGTAGCGGCTACGAGCAGTACTTC.